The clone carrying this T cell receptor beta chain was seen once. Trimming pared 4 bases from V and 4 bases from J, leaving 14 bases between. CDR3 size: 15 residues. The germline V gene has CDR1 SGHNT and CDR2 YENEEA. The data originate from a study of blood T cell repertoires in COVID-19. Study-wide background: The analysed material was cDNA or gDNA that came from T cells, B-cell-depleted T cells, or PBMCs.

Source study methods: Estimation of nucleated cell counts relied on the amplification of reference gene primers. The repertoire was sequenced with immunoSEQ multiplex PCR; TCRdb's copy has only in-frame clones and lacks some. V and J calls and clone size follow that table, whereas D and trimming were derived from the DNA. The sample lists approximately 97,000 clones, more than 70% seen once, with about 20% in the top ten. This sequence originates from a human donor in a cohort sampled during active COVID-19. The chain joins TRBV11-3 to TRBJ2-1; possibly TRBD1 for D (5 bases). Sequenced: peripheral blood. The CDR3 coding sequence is TGTGCCAGCAGCTCACAGGAGACAGTGTACAATGAGCAGTTCTTC. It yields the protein CASSSQETVYNEQFF.